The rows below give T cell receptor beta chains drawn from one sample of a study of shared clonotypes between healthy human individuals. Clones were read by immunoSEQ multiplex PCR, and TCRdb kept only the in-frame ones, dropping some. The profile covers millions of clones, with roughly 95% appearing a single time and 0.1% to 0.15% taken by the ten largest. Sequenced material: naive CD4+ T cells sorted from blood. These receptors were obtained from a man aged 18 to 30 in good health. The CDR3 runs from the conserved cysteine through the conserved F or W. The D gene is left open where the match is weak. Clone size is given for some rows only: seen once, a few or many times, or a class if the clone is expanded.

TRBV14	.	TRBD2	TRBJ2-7	TGTGCCAGCAGCCCCCGACTAGCGGGAGCCTACGAGCAGTACTTC	CASSPRLAGAYEQYF
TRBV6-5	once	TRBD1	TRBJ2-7	TGTGCCAGCAGTTACCGGGACAGGGGATTCTACGAGCAGTACTTC	CASSYRDRGFYEQYF
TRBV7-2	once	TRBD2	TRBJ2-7	TGTGCCAGCAGCTTGCTAGCGGGGGTCTCCTACGAGCAGTACTTC	CASSLLAGVSYEQYF
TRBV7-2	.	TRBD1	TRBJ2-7	TGTGCCAGCAGCCCAGGGACAGGGGACTACGAGCAGTACTTC	CASSPGTGDYEQYF
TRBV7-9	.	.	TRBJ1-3	TGTGCCAGCAGCTCGGGCCGAAACACCATATATTTT	CASSSGRNTIYF
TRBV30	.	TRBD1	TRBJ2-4	TGTGCCTGGAGTCCCCCGGGACAGGGGATCATTCAGTACTTC	CAWSPPGQGIIQYF
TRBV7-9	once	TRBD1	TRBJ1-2	TGTGCCAGCAGCTACGGACAGGGGCCATCTTATGGCTACACCTTC	CASSYGQGPSYGYTF
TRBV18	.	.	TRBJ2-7	TGTGCCAGCTCCCCTACTTCTCTGGCGTACGAGCAGTACTTC	CASSPTSLAYEQYF
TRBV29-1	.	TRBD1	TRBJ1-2	TGCAGCGTGGGACAGGGGCCCTATGGCTACACCTTC	CSVGQGPYGYTF
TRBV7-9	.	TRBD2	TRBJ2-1	TGTGCCAGCAGCTGGCGTAGCGGGAGGGCCGTAGATGAGCAGTTCTTC	CASSWRSGRAVDEQFF
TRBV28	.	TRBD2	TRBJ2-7	TGTGCCATTTACGCCCGGGGGGGAGGAGCCTACGAGCAGTACTTC	CAIYARGGGAYEQYF
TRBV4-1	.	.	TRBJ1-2	TGCGCCAGCAGCCAAGAGAACTATGGCTACACCTTC	CASSQENYGYTF
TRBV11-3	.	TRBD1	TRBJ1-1	TGTGCCAGCAGCTCCGGACAGGCTAAAGCTTTCTTT	CASSSGQAKAFF
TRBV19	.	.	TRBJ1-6	TGTGCCAGTAAAAACGAAGGACAGAATTCACCCCTCCACTTT	CASKNEGQNSPLHF
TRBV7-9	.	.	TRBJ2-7	TGTGCCAGCAGCTTAGATCCCTACGAGCAGTACTTC	CASSLDPYEQYF
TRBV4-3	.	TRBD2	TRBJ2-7	TGCGCCAGCAGCCAAGAAACCCTCGGACTAGCGGGAGTGCCCTACGAGCAGTACTTC	CASSQETLGLAGVPYEQYF
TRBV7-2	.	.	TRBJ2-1	TGTGCCAGCAGCTCTAGAGCCCATAGCGTCCGCTCCTACAATGAGCAGTTCTTC	CASSSRAHSVRSYNEQFF
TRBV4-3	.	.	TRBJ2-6	TGCGCCAGCAGCCAAGATCGGGGGGCGGCTGGGGCCAACGTCCTGACTTTC	CASSQDRGAAGANVLTF
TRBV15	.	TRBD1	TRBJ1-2	TGTGCCACCAGCAGAGGCTCGCCGGGACAGGGGAGAAGTAGCTATGGCTACACCTTC	CATSRGSPGQGRSSYGYTF
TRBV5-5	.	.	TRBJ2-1	TGTGCCAGCAGCTTAAGAAGGGGCCGAGATGAGCAGTTCTTC	CASSLRRGRDEQFF
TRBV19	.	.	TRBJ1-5	TGTGCCAGTAGCCCAGGGGATCATAGCAATCAGCCCCAGCATTTT	CASSPGDHSNQPQHF
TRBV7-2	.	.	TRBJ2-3	TGTGCCAGCAGCTTCGGCCTTAGCACAGATACGCAGTATTTT	CASSFGLSTDTQYF
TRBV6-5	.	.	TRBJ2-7	TGTGCCAGCAACGAGCAGTACTTC	CASNEQYF
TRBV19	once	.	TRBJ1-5	TGTGCCAGTAGTCAACAGGGTCCTGGCCAGCCCCAGCATTTT	CASSQQGPGQPQHF
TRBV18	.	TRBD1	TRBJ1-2	TGTGCCAGCTCCCCGGACAGGGTGTCAGGTGGCTACACCTTC	CASSPDRVSGGYTF
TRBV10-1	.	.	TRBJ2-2	TGCGCCAGCGCAGGGCCGCCTCCCGGGGAGCTGTTTTTT	CASAGPPPGELFF
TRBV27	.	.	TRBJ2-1	TGTGCCAGCAGTACATCCGGGACGTGGCAGTTCTTC	CASSTSGTWQFF
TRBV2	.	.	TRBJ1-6	TGTGCCAGCAACGGGCAGGTCAATAATTCACCCCTCCACTTT	CASNGQVNNSPLHF
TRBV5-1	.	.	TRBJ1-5	TGCGCCAGCAGCTTGGAGGGGGGCTTAGGTCAGCCCCAGCATTTT	CASSLEGGLGQPQHF
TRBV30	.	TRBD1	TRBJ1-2	TGTGCCTGGAGCCGCCGGGACAGGAACTATGGCTACACCTTC	CAWSRRDRNYGYTF
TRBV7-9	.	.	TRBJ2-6	TGTGCCAGCAGCTTAGGGTCCGGGACTTCTGGGGCCAACGTCCTGACTTTC	CASSLGSGTSGANVLTF
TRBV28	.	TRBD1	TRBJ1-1	TGTGCCAGCAGTCCCCCGGGACAGAGTGAATCTGAAGCTTTCTTT	CASSPPGQSESEAFF
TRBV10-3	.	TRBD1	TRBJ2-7	TGTGCCATCAGATCCGGGACAGGAGCCTACGAGCAGTACTTC	CAIRSGTGAYEQYF
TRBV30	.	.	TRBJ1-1	TGTGCCTGGACCCAAAAGGGGATCGACACTGAAGCTTTCTTT	CAWTQKGIDTEAFF
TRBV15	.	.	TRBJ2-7	TGTGCCACCAGCTGGGACACCTACGAGCAGTACTTC	CATSWDTYEQYF
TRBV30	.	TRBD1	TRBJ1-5	TGTGCCTGGTCGACAGGGGTGGGAGTTCCCCAGCATTTT	CAWSTGVGVPQHF
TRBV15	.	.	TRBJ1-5	TGTGCCACCAGCAGAGACAGGGGCGAGCAGCCCCAGCATTTT	CATSRDRGEQPQHF
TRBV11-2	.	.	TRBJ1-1	TGTGCCAGCAGCTCTGGGACTGGTGGCTTTGGAGCTTTCTTT	CASSSGTGGFGAFF
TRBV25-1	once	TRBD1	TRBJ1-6	TGTGCCAGCAGTGCCGGGGACAGGTCAAATTCACCCCTCCACTTT	CASSAGDRSNSPLHF
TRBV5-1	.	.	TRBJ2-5	TGCGCCAGCAGCTTGGTTGGCAGAGAGACCCAGTACTTC	CASSLVGRETQYF
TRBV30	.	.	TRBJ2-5	TGTGCCTGGAGTCCCCAGGGCGGGGAGACCCAGTACTTC	CAWSPQGGETQYF
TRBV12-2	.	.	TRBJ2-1	TGTGCAAGTCGCGCACCGGGCCCTAGCTCCTACAATGAGCAGTTCTTC	CASRAPGPSSYNEQFF
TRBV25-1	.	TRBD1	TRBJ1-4	TGTGCCAGCAGTGATCCAGGGGGCCGATTTAATGAAAAACTGTTTTTT	CASSDPGGRFNEKLFF